This is a list of T cell receptor beta chains from one sample in a study of blood T cell repertoires in COVID-19. TCRdb's table, derived via immunoSEQ multiplex PCR, lists solely in-frame clones and lacks some. The profile shows approximately 220,000 clones, roughly 85% of them singletons. The sample comprised peripheral blood. Source of these receptors: a man over 45 who had recovered from COVID-19. Both conserved end residues are part of each CDR3. D genes are given only for firm matches. A row's size may be missing; if present it is once, few, many or a size class.

clone_size j_call d_call v_call cdr3_nt cdr3_aa
. TRBJ2-4 . TRBV28 TGTGCCAGCAGTTTCCCGGGACTTTCGAAAATTCAGTACTTC CASSFPGLSKIQYF
. TRBJ1-5 TRBD1 TRBV6-1 TGTGCCAGCAGTGAAGCAAGAGACAGGGGTAGCAATCAGCCCCAGCATTTT CASSEARDRGSNQPQHF
. TRBJ2-3 . TRBV5-1 TGCGCCAGCAGCTTGGGTGACAGGCCAGATACGCAGTATTTT CASSLGDRPDTQYF
. TRBJ2-5 TRBD2 TRBV11-2 TGTGCCAGCAGCTCCGGCGGGGGGGCGGGGGAGACCCAGTACTTC CASSSGGGAGETQYF
. TRBJ1-6 . TRBV28 TGTGCCAGCAGTTTTCGACGGGGGAACAATTCACCCCTCCACTTT CASSFRRGNNSPLHF
. TRBJ1-5 TRBD1 TRBV18 TGTGCCAGCTCACCCAATGCACAGGGGGTTAGCAATCAGCCCCAGCATTTT CASSPNAQGVSNQPQHF
. TRBJ1-1 . TRBV27 TGTGCCAGCAGTTTAGGGTTCGGTCGGAGCACTGAAGCTTTCTTT CASSLGFGRSTEAFF
. TRBJ1-1 TRBD1 TRBV2 TGTGCCAGCAGTGTTAGACAGGGTAACACTGAAGCTTTCTTT CASSVRQGNTEAFF
. TRBJ2-1 . TRBV27 TGTGCCAGCAGTTTATCATATAGCGCCTACAATGAGCAGTTCTTC CASSLSYSAYNEQFF
. TRBJ2-2 TRBD1 TRBV5-5 TGTGCCAGCAGCGCGCCTAGGGGGCTAGGCGGGGAGCTGTTTTTT CASSAPRGLGGELFF
. TRBJ2-7 TRBD2 TRBV18 TGTGCCAGCTCACCACAACGTAGAAGGACTAGCGGAAATTATTCCTACGAGCAGTACTTC CASSPQRRRTSGNYSYEQYF
. TRBJ1-1 . TRBV19 TGTGCCAGTAAATTAAGAGGGAACACTGAAGCTTTCTTT CASKLRGNTEAFF
. TRBJ2-5 . TRBV6-5 TGTGCCAGCAGGCCTGGCGGCAGTAGCGAGACCCAGTACTTC CASRPGGSSETQYF
. TRBJ1-2 . TRBV30 TGTGCCTGGACAGATAACTATGGCTACACCTTC CAWTDNYGYTF
. TRBJ2-5 . TRBV3-1/TRBV3-2 TGTGCCAGCAGCCAGGAGTGGAGGGTAAGACGACGAGAGACCCAGTACTTC CASSQEWRVRRRETQYF
. TRBJ2-7 TRBD1 TRBV19 TGTGCCAGTAGTCTCCGGGACAGCTCCTACGAGCAGTACTTC CASSLRDSSYEQYF
. TRBJ2-1 TRBD1 TRBV5-1 TGCGCCAGCAGCCTACAGGGGAGTGAGCAGTTCTTC CASSLQGSEQFF
. TRBJ2-7 . TRBV15 TGTGCCACCAGCAGAGTGGGCAGGGGTTTCGAGCAGTACTTC CATSRVGRGFEQYF
. TRBJ2-2 . TRBV6-5 TGTGCCAGCACACGGCAGCGGGACACCGGGGAGCTGTTTTTT CASTRQRDTGELFF
. TRBJ2-7 TRBD2 TRBV18 TGTGCCAGCTCACCGGGACTAGCGGGACTCTCCTACGAGCAGTACTTC CASSPGLAGLSYEQYF
. TRBJ1-1 . TRBV6-6 TGTGCCAGCAGTTACTCCTTGAACACTGAAGCTTTCTTT CASSYSLNTEAFF
. TRBJ1-2 . TRBV9 TGTGCCAGCAGCGTAGGTCTTAGCGGCTACACCTTC CASSVGLSGYTF
. TRBJ2-3 . TRBV5-1 TGCGCCAGCAGCTCCGTTGGGGCGGGACCGCTCGCTAGCACAGATACGCAGTATTTT CASSSVGAGPLASTDTQYF
. TRBJ1-2 . TRBV11-2 TGTGCCAGCAGCTTAAGGGGATCTAACTATGGCTACACCTTC CASSLRGSNYGYTF
. TRBJ1-5 . TRBV18 TGTGCCAGCTCACCAAGTAAGGGGAACGAGCCCCAGCATTTT CASSPSKGNEPQHF
. TRBJ1-3 . TRBV19 TGTGCCAGTAGTCCGCGTGGGGGGTCCGGAAACACCATATATTTT CASSPRGGSGNTIYF
. TRBJ2-1 . TRBV27 TGTGCCAGCACCTATTCCGGGACTGAAAATGAGCAGTTCTTC CASTYSGTENEQFF
. TRBJ2-3 TRBD2 TRBV9 TGTGCCAGCAGCTACCTAGCGGGAAACACAGATACGCAGTATTTT CASSYLAGNTDTQYF
. TRBJ2-7 . TRBV3-1/TRBV3-2 TGTGCCAGCAGCCGGGACATCGATTACGAGCAGTACTTC CASSRDIDYEQYF
. TRBJ1-2 TRBD1 TRBV5-1 TGCGCCAGCAGCCCTTCCGGGACAGGGATCTATGGCTACACCTTC CASSPSGTGIYGYTF
. TRBJ1-1 . TRBV10-3 TGTGCCATCAGTTCAGGGGCTCAATATCGGAACACTGAAGCTTTCTTT CAISSGAQYRNTEAFF
. TRBJ1-1 TRBD1 TRBV27 TGTGCCAGCAGTTTGGCCAGGGGGCTCTCTGAAGCTTTCTTT CASSLARGLSEAFF
few TRBJ1-5 TRBD1 TRBV18 TGTGCCAGCTCCCCGGACAGGGCGGAACCCCAGCATTTT CASSPDRAEPQHF
. TRBJ1-1 TRBD1 TRBV6-4 TGTGCCAGCAGTGACCCAGGACAGGTAGGGACTGAAGCTTTCTTT CASSDPGQVGTEAFF
. TRBJ2-7 TRBD2 TRBV9 TGTGCCAGCAGCGGGGGGGACTATCAATACGAGCAGTACTTC CASSGGDYQYEQYF
. TRBJ2-7 . TRBV7-9 TGTGCCAGCAGCTTAGTCAATTCCTACGAGCAGTACTTC CASSLVNSYEQYF
. TRBJ2-7 TRBD2 TRBV29-1 TGCAGCGTTTCGGGACTAGCAAAGATGGTGGGGGATTACGAGCAGTACTTC CSVSGLAKMVGDYEQYF
. TRBJ2-7 TRBD1 TRBV28 TGTGCCAGCAGCTCAATCGGACAGGTCTGGACGTCTTACGAGCAGTACTTC CASSSIGQVWTSYEQYF
. TRBJ1-1 . TRBV6-5 TGTGCCAGCAGTTACGTCCCTAACACTGAAGCTTTCTTT CASSYVPNTEAFF
. TRBJ2-2 TRBD2 TRBV27 TGTGCCAGCAGTTTATCCCTTCTCGGTAATAGCGGGAGTGGGGAGCTGTTTTTT CASSLSLLGNSGSGELFF
few TRBJ2-1 . TRBV3-1/TRBV3-2 TGTGCCAGCAGCCCCGCAGGCTATGAGCAGTTCTTC CASSPAGYEQFF
. TRBJ2-3 TRBD1 TRBV18 TGTGCCAGCTCACCGGGACAGGGGGATACGCAGTATTTT CASSPGQGDTQYF
once TRBJ2-1 TRBD2 TRBV5-4 TGTGCCAGCAGCTCCGGACTAGCGGGACGCGATAATGAGCAGTTCTTC CASSSGLAGRDNEQFF
. TRBJ1-2 . TRBV6-5 TGTGCCAGCGGCGTAAGGGCGGGAGGCTACACCTTC CASGVRAGGYTF
few TRBJ2-7 . TRBV7-9 TGTGCCAGCAGCCCAATCTCGGGAGAGCAGTACTTC CASSPISGEQYF
. TRBJ2-1 . TRBV29-1 TGCAGCTCCGGAGGGGGGAGGGGGAATGAGCAGTTCTTC CSSGGGRGNEQFF
. TRBJ2-3 TRBD2 TRBV19 TGTGCCAGTAGTAGGACTAGCGGGACGGATACGCAGTATTTT CASSRTSGTDTQYF
. TRBJ2-7 TRBD1 TRBV5-4 TGTGCCAGCAGCGCAGACAGGGTCTCGTCCTACGAGCAGTACTTC CASSADRVSSYEQYF
. TRBJ2-5 . TRBV20-1 TGCAGTGCTAGATACATTCAGACCCAGTACTTC CSARYIQTQYF
. TRBJ1-5 TRBD1 TRBV4-1 TGCGCCAGCAGCCAAGAGGGACAGGGAGGACGCAATCAGCCCCAGCATTTT CASSQEGQGGRNQPQHF
. TRBJ2-2 TRBD2 TRBV5-1 TGCGCCAGCAGCTTTGGACTAGCGGGCGTGTTGTGGGAGCTGTTTTTT CASSFGLAGVLWELFF
. TRBJ2-7 TRBD1 TRBV14 TGTGCCAGCAGCCAAGATTGGGGACAGGTTCCCTACGAGCAGTACTTC CASSQDWGQVPYEQYF
. TRBJ2-3 TRBD2 TRBV27 TGTGCCAGCAGTTTATATTTCGGGAGGTACACAGATACGCAGTATTTT CASSLYFGRYTDTQYF
. TRBJ2-1 TRBD2 TRBV4-2 TGTGCCAGCAGCCATGTAGGACTAGCGGTCTACAATGAGCAGTTCTTC CASSHVGLAVYNEQFF
. TRBJ1-1 . TRBV13 TGTGCCAGCAGCTTAGACCCAGGGGAAGCTTTCTTT CASSLDPGEAFF
. TRBJ2-1 TRBD2 TRBV18 TGTGCCAGCTCACCAACCAGCGGGAGGAATTACAATGAGCAGTTCTTC CASSPTSGRNYNEQFF